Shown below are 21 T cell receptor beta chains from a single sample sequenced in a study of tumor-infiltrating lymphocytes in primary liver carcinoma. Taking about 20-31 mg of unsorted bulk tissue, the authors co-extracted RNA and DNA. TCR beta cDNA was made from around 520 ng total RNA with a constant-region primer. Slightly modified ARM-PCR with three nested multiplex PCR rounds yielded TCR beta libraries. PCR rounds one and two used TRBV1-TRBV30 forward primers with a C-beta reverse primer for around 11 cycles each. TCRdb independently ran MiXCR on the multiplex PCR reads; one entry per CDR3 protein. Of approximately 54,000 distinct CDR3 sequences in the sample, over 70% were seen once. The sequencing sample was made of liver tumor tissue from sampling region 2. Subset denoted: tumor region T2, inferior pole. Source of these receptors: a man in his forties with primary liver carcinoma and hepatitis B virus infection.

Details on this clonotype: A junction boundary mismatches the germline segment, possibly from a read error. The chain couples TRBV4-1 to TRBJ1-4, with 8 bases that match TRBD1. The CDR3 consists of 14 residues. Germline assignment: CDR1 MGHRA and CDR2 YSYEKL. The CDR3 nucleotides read TGCGCCAACAGCCCGGACAGGGTAAATGAGAAACTGTTTTTT. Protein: CANSPDRVNEKLFF.

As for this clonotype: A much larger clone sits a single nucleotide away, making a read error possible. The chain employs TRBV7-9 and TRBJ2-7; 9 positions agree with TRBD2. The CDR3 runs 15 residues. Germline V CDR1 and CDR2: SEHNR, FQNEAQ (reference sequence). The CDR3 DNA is TGTGGCAGCAGCCCCTTAGCGGGAGTGGACTACGAGCAGTACTTC. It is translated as CGSSPLAGVDYEQYF.

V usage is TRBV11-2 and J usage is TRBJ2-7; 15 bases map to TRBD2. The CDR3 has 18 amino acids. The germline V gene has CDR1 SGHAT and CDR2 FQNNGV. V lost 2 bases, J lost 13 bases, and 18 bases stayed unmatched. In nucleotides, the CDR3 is TGTGCCAGCAGCTTATCCGCTGGACTAGCGGGAGGGGGGTACGAGTATTACTTC. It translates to CASSLSAGLAGGGYEYYF. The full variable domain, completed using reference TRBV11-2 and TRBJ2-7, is EAGVAQSPRYKIIEKRQSVAFWCNPISGHATLYWYQQILGQGPKLLIQFQNNGVVDDSQLPKDRFSAERLKGVDSTLKIQPAKLEDSAVYLCASSLSAGLAGGGYEYYFGPGTRLTVT.

The CDR3 is CASGSGTARNQFF. DNA for the CDR3: TGTGCCAGCGGTTCGGGGACAGCCAGGAATCAGTTCTTC. V is TRBV6-5 and J is TRBJ2-1; 7 bases map to TRBD1. CDR1 MNHEY and CDR2 SVGAGI come from the germline V gene. V trimming: 8 bases; J trimming: 13 bases; junction bases outside the gene matches: 14. The CDR3 extends over 13 amino acids.

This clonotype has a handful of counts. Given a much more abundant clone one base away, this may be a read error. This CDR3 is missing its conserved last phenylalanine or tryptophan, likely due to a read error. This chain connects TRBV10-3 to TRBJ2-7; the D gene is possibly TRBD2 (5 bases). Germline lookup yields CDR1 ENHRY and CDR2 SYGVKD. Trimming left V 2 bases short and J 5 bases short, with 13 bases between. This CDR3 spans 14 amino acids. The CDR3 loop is CAISERGKEDEQYS. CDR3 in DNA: TGTGCCATCAGTGAGCGGGGAAAAGAGGACGAGCAGTACTCC.

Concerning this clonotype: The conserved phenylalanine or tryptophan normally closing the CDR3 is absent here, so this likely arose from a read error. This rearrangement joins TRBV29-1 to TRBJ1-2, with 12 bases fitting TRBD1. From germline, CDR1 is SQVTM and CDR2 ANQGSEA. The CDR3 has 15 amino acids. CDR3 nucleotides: TGCAGCGTAGACGGGACAGGGGGCGCTGCCTATGACTACACCCTC. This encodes CSVDGTGGAAYDYTL.

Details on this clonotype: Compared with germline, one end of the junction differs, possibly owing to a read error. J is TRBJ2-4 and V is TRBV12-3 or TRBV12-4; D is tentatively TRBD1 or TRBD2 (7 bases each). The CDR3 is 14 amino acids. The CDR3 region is CASSAQGGYSIQYF. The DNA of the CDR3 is TGTGCTAGCAGTGCCCAGGGGGGGTACAGCATTCAGTACTTC.

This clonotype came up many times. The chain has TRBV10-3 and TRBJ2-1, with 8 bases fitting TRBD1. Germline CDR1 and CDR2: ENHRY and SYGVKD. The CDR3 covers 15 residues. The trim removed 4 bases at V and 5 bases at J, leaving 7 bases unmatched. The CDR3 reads CAISGRGHSNNEQFF. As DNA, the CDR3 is TGTGCCATCAGTGGCAGGGGGCACTCTAACAATGAGCAGTTCTTC.

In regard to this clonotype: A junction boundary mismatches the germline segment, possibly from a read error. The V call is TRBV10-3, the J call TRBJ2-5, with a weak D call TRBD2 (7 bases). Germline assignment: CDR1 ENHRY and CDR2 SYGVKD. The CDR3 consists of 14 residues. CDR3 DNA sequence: TGCGCCATCAGCCCAGGGGAGGGACAAGAGACCCAGTACTTC. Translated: CAISPGEGQETQYF.

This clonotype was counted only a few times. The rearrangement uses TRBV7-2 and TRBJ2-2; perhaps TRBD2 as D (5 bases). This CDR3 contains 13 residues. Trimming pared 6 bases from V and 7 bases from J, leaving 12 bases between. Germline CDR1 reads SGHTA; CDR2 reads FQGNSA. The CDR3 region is CASRRLAGGELFF. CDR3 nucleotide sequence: TGTGCCAGCAGGCGCCTAGCTGGCGGGGAGCTGTTTTTT.

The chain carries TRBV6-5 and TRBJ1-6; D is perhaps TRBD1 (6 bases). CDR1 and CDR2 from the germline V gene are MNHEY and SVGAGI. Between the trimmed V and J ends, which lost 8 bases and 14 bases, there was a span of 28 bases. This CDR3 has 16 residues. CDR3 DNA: TGTGCCAGCGGTCCCTGGGGGCAGGGTGGTAATCCATCCCTCCACTTT. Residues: CASGPWGQGGNPSLHF.

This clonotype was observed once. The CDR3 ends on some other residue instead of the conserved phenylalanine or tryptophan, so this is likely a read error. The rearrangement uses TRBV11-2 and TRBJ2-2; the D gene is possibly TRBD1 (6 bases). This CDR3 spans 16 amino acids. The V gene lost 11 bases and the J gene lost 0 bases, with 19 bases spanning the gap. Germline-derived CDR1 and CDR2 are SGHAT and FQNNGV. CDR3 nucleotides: TGTGCCTGTAGCTCCAGACAGGCTTCGAACACCGGGGAGCTGTTTTCT. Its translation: CACSSRQASNTGELFS.

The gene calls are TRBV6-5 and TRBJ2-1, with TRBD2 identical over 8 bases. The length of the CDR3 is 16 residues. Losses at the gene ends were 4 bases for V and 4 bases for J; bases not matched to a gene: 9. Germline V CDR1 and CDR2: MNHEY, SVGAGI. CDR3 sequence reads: CASSFGGLAGYNEQFF. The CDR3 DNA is TGTGCCAGCAGTTTCGGTGGATTAGCGGGATACAATGAGCAGTTCTTC.

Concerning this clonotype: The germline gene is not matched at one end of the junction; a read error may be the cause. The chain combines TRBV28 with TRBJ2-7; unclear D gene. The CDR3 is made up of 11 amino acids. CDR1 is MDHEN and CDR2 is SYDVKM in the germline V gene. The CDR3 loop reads CASINSHEQYF. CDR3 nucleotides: TGTGCCAGCATCAATTCCCACGAGCAATACTTC.

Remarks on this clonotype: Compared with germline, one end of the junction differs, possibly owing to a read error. The CDR3 reads CATSLSRDWQNEKLFF. CDR3 sequence (DNA): TGTGCCACCAGCTTATCCCGGGACTGGCAAAATGAAAAACTGTTTTTT. J is TRBJ1-4 and V is TRBV7-8; a weak D match, TRBD1 (5 bases). CDR3 length equals 16 residues. Germline V gene lookup returns CDR1 SGHVS and CDR2 FQNEAQ.

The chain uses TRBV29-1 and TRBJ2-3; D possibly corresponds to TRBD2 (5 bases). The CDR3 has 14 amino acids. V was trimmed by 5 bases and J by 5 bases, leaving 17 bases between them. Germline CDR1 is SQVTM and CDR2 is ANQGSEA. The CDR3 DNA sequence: TGCAGCGTTCTTCTTCCGGGAATAGTAGATACGCAGTATTTT. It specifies CSVLLPGIVDTQYF.

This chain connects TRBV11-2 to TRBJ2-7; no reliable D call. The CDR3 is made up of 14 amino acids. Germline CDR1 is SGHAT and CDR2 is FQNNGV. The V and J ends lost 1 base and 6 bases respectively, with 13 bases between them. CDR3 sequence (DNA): TGTGCCAGCAGCTTAGTACTTCTCTCATGCGAGCAGTACTTC. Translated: CASSLVLLSCEQYF.

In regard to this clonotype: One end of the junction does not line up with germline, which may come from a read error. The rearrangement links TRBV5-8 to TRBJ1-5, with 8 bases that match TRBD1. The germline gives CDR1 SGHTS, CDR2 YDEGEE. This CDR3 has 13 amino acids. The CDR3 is CVSGSDRGQPQHF. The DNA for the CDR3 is TGTGTCAGCGGCTCTGACAGGGGTCAGCCCCAGCATTTT.

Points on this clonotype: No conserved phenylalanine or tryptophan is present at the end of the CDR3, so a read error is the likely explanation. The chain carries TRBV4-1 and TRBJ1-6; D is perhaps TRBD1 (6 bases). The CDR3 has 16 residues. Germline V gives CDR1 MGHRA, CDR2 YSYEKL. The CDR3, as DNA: TGCGTCAGCAGCCGCGACAGGAGGGAACGAGCTTCACCCCTCCACTGT. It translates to CVSSRDRRERASPLHC.

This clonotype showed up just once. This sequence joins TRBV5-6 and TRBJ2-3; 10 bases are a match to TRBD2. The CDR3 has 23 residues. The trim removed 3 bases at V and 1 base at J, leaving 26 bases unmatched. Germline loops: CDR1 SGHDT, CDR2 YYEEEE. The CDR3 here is CASSSILWTPRSGRGSGTDTQYF. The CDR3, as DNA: TGTGCCAGCAGCTCCATCCTCTGGACGCCTCGCAGCGGGAGGGGTAGTGGCACAGATACGCAGTATTTT.

CDR3 bases: TGTGCCAGCAGTCTGGGACTAGCGGGAGAAGTTGACAGTAAGCAGTTCTTC. It translates to CASSLGLAGEVDSKQFF. The genes are TRBV11-1 and TRBJ2-1, with 14 bases that match TRBD2. This CDR3 is built from 17 residues. V shed 6 bases, J shed 11 bases, and the junction held 15 bases outside the gene matches. Germline lookup yields CDR1 SGHAT and CDR2 FQDESV (reference sequence). The full variable domain, in which reference TRBV11-1 and TRBJ2-1 provide the parts outside the CDR3, is EAEVAQSPRYKITEKSQAVAFWCDPISGHATLYWYRQILGQGPELLVQFQDESVVDDSQLPKDRFSAERLKGVDSTLKIQPAELGDSAMYLCASSLGLAGEVDSKQFFGPGTRLTVL.